This is a list of T cell receptor beta chains from one sample in a study of cytomegalovirus exposure and HLA in healthy donors. The method was immunoSEQ multiplex PCR; TCRdb's version includes in-frame clones alone and lacks a portion of them. The data contain 200,000 to 250,000 clones, 76% of them singletons. The material sequenced was PBMCs. These receptor sequences come from a man younger than 35 in good health and CMV-seronegative. CDR3s leave out the opening cysteine and the closing phenylalanine or tryptophan.

V gene	J gene	CDR3 protein
TRBV14	TRBJ2-7	ASSQDPAYSGRSYEQY
TRBV18	TRBJ2-1	ASSPPGEGYNEQF
TRBV27	TRBJ1-1	ASMDTMNTEAF
TRBV7-3	TRBJ2-7	ASSLTSGGAYEQY
TRBV2	TRBJ2-1	ASLGLGLNEQF
TRBV2	TRBJ2-7	ASIETGTGLGEQY
TRBV18	TRBJ1-1	ASSRLQGENTEAF
TRBV5-4	TRBJ2-5	ASSLQGAAETQY
TRBV5-4	TRBJ2-7	ASSTSGDTYEQY
TRBV12-5	TRBJ1-1	ASADGDRYLLNTEAF
TRBV9	TRBJ1-3	ASSVAGSGNTIY
TRBV27	TRBJ2-7	ASRYRLEFGEQY
TRBV5-1	TRBJ2-5	ASKEETQY
TRBV6-1	TRBJ2-7	ASSDILRSYEQY
TRBV28	TRBJ1-1	ASSGTQGLRTTEAF
TRBV11-2	TRBJ1-1	ASRPYRFRSNTEAF